This TCR beta chain was captured by sequencing in a study of tumor-infiltrating lymphocytes in primary liver carcinoma. Unsorted whole blood yielded blood RNA, and germline DNA was extracted as well. TCR beta cDNA was reverse-transcribed from about 500 ng of total RNA. The reaction used a constant-region primer and ProtoScript II reverse transcriptase. Libraries covering TCR beta were generated through three nested multiplex PCR rounds (using a slightly modified ARM-PCR). The study ran its first two PCR rounds for around 9 cycles each, using TRBV1-TRBV30 forward primers and a C-beta reverse primer. TCRdb reprocessed the multiplex PCR reads with MiXCR, giving one entry per CDR3 protein. The sample yields approximately 310,000 distinct CDR3 sequences, approximately 60% seen once. The J segment lost 5 bases and the V segment lost 7 bases, leaving 8 bases of the junction unmatched. The CDR3 has 14 amino acids. The germline V gene has CDR1 SNHLY and CDR2 FYNNEI.

Sequencing was performed on peripheral blood. This clonotype was obtained from a man aged 35-49 years with primary liver carcinoma and hepatitis B virus infection. The V call is TRBV2, the J call TRBJ2-1, with TRBD2 matching over 7 bases. Written as DNA, the CDR3 is TGTGCCAGCAAGGGACTACCGAACAACAATGAGCAGTTCTTC. Translating it yields CASKGLPNNNEQFF. The full variable domain, rest sourced from reference TRBV2 and TRBJ2-1, is EPEVTQTPSHQVTQMGQEVILRCVPISNHLYFYWYRQILGQKVEFLVSFYNNEISEKSEIFDDQFSVERPDGSNFTLKIRSTKLEDSAMYFCASKGLPNNNEQFFGPGTRLTVL.